The 9 T cell receptor beta chains below were found in one sample sequenced in a study of cytomegalovirus exposure and HLA in healthy donors. PCR amplification relied on 60 Vbeta primers (plus 13 Jbeta primers). Only in-frame clones appear in the TCRdb table, and some are missing; sequencing was by immunoSEQ multiplex PCR. The sample holds around 89,000 clones; more than 65% are singletons and the top ten take roughly 1.3%. The sample was PBMCs. All receptors derive from a girl aged 2 to 10 in good health and CMV-seropositive.

The chain is built from TRBV6-1 and TRBJ1-1, with 7 bases identical to TRBD1. Per germline, CDR1 MNHNS and CDR2 SASEGT. The CDR3 runs to 15 residues. J gave up 5 bases and V 8 bases, and 14 bases lay outside the gene matches. CDR3 DNA: TGTGCCAGCGTTCCCCAGGGGGTTGTTAGTACTGAAGCTTTCTTT. This codes for CASVPQGVVSTEAFF.

For the CDR3, the DNA is TGTGCCAGCAGTGAAATACAGGGGGCGGGTGAAAAACTGTTTTTT. It translates to CASSEIQGAGEKLFF. The V gene is TRBV27, the J gene TRBJ1-4; 9 bases are a match to TRBD1. The CDR3 is 15 amino acids. Per germline, CDR1 MNHEY and CDR2 SMNVEV (reference sequence). Germline trimming cut 5 bases from V and 7 bases from J; bases unmatched to any gene: 8.

This clone has just a few counts. The V and J genes are TRBV5-1 and TRBJ2-1; 9 bases line up with TRBD2. Germline CDR1 and CDR2: SGHRS and YFSETQ. The CDR3 has 16 residues. V shed 4 bases, J shed 4 bases, and the junction held 9 bases outside the gene matches. The CDR3 coding sequence is TGCGCCAGCAGCATGGGACTAGCCGACGCTTACAATGAGCAGTTCTTC. Its translation: CASSMGLADAYNEQFF.

The rearrangement uses TRBV29-1 and TRBJ1-2; unclear D gene. The germline V and J ends were trimmed by 6 bases and 7 bases, with 15 bases remaining between them. Germline V lookup: CDR1 SQVTM, CDR2 ANQGSEA. The CDR3 runs 12 residues. CDR3 sequence: CSVTESGSGYTF. In DNA, the CDR3 is TGCAGCGTCACAGAGTCCGGATCTGGCTACACCTTC. The variable domain in full, completed from reference TRBV29-1 and TRBJ1-2, reads SAVISQKPSRDICQRGTSLTIQCQVDSQVTMMFWYRQQPGQSLTLIATANQGSEATYESGFVIDKFPISRPNLTFSTLTVSNMSPEDSSIYLCSVTESGSGYTFGSGTRLTVV.

The chain has TRBV10-1 and TRBJ2-1; TRBD2 matches 7 bases. The ends lost 3 bases at V and 6 bases at J; junction bases unmatched: 5. The germline V gene has CDR1 WNHNN and CDR2 SYGVQD (reference sequence). The CDR3 has 14 residues. CDR3 bases: TGCGCCAGCAGTGATCCAGCGGGACGCAATGAGCAGTTCTTC. This codes for CASSDPAGRNEQFF.

In this sample, this clone turned up a few times. The rearrangement uses TRBV28 and TRBJ2-5; 7 bases align to TRBD1. Germline CDR1 MDHEN, CDR2 SYDVKM. This CDR3 has 12 residues. V was clipped by 6 bases and J by 5 bases; unmatched bases: 3. The CDR3 here is CASSQGVETQYF. The CDR3 DNA sequence: TGTGCCAGCAGCCAGGGGGTGGAGACCCAGTACTTC.

V is TRBV9 and J is TRBJ2-3; 9 bases line up with TRBD2. Germline V gene lookup returns CDR1 SGDLS and CDR2 YYNGEE. Trimming at V came to 4 bases and at J to 3 bases, leaving 9 bases not matched to a gene. The CDR3 length is 16 residues. CDR3 DNA: TGTGCCAGCAGCCCTAGTAGCGGGAGTCCAACAGATACGCAGTATTTT. This codes for CASSPSSGSPTDTQYF. Based on the CDR3 plus reference TRBV9 and TRBJ2-3, the full variable domain is DSGVTQTPKHLITATGQRVTLRCSPRSGDLSVYWYQQSLDQGLQFLIQYYNGEERAKGNILERFSAQQFPDLHSELNLSSLELGDSALYFCASSPSSGSPTDTQYFGPGTRLTVL.

The chain employs TRBV5-6 and TRBJ2-7, with D tentatively TRBD1 (6 bases). V dropped 0 bases and J dropped 3 bases, with 19 bases sitting between them. The germline V gene has CDR1 SGHDT and CDR2 YYEEEE. This CDR3 region has 17 residues. CDR3 DNA sequence: TGTGCCAGCAGCTTGGAATCCGTAAGGGGGTTGGTCTACGAGCAGTACTTC. Translation: CASSLESVRGLVYEQYF.

This clone has just a few counts. This chain connects TRBV7-7 to TRBJ2-7; D unclear. Trimming shortened V by 0 bases and J by 9 bases, and 12 bases separated the two germline ends. This CDR3 comprises 13 residues. Germline V lookup: CDR1 SSHAT, CDR2 FNYEAQ (reference sequence). The CDR3 sequence is CASSLASPVGQYF. DNA for the CDR3: TGTGCCAGCAGCTTAGCGTCACCCGTCGGGCAGTACTTC.